Listed below are T cell receptor beta chains from one sample, sequenced in a study of monozygotic twins with cystic fibrosis. Produced via immunoSEQ multiplex PCR; TCRdb's table is partial and in-frame only. The sample holds 15,000 to 20,000 clones, about 96% seen once. The sequenced sample was blood. These receptors were taken from a girl aged 2 to 9 with cystic fibrosis. The CDR3 runs from the conserved cysteine through the conserved F or W.

V gene	J gene	CDR3 protein
TRBV28	TRBJ1-5	CASSSYSQPQHF
TRBV6-1	TRBJ1-6	CATLVGGSPLHF
TRBV19	TRBJ1-2	CASSLRQGDYGYTF
TRBV4-1	TRBJ1-1	CASSQGGFTEAFF
TRBV7-9	TRBJ1-1	CASSLAFGSLNTEAFF
TRBV15	TRBJ2-7	CATSRGTTGASYEQYF
TRBV11-2	TRBJ1-1	CASILLGGQGPWEAFF
TRBV5-4	TRBJ2-7	CASSPLPGEPVSYEQYF
TRBV7-6	TRBJ1-2	CASSLDGQWGYTF
TRBV19	TRBJ1-4	CASSIVRWGREKLFF
TRBV19	TRBJ2-2	CASSNRVGTGELFF
TRBV19	TRBJ1-5	CASTLSSYRQPQHF
TRBV11-2	TRBJ2-7	CASKPGTGGFHEQYF
TRBV19	TRBJ2-1	CASSPLGGSYNEQFF
TRBV11-2	TRBJ1-1	CASSLDGNTEAFF
TRBV4-1	TRBJ1-6	CASSQDAGSSYNSPLHF
TRBV27	TRBJ2-7	CASSFWDRAYEQYF
TRBV2	TRBJ1-1	CASRTWGGRNTEAFF
TRBV11-2	TRBJ1-1	CASSLETWTEAFF
TRBV4-3	TRBJ1-4	CASSQEGRGFGEKLFF
TRBV10-3	TRBJ2-5	CAISVGAGEQETQYF
TRBV5-1	TRBJ1-4	CASKGGGMAELFF
TRBV4-1	TRBJ2-2	CASGDGELFF
TRBV5-5	TRBJ1-5	CASSLIQGALGQPQHF
TRBV5-1	TRBJ1-2	CASSVPNRPDHGYTF
TRBV9	TRBJ1-4	CASSADRGATNEKLFF
TRBV7-9	TRBJ2-7	CASSSIPRQGVLGQYF
TRBV2	TRBJ1-2	CASSETGPSGGYTF
TRBV19	TRBJ1-1	CASRARDRGALNTEAFF
TRBV7-9	TRBJ2-5	CASSPPRTNQETQYF
TRBV2	TRBJ2-7	CASSGTGRNEQYF
TRBV7-9	TRBJ2-3	CASSLVLAGGTDTQYF
TRBV7-9	TRBJ1-1	CASSQGYGVPEAFF
TRBV18	TRBJ1-1	CASSPSGVGTEAFF
TRBV4-3	TRBJ1-6	CASSPRQGHNSPLHF
TRBV2	TRBJ1-6	CASSEAAGKYSPLHF
TRBV4-3	TRBJ1-2	CASSQDRLGKSGYTF
TRBV2	TRBJ2-1	CASSRRGGLTINEQFF
TRBV7-2	TRBJ2-2	CASSPDRPNWSGELFF
TRBV15	TRBJ2-3	CATSRERRAATQYF
TRBV2	TRBJ1-5	CASNPGLGGPQHF
TRBV18	TRBJ1-1	CASSPREDTEAFF